These 20 T cell receptor beta chains share one sample of origin, sequenced in a study of shared clonotypes between healthy human individuals. Terminally differentiated effector memory CD45RA+ cells were excluded from the naive CD8 cells, which were CD45RO-negative and positively selected for CCR7. Produced via immunoSEQ multiplex PCR; TCRdb's table is partial and in-frame only. This table holds approximately 740,000 clones, more than 85% found once. The specimen was naive CD8+ T cells sorted from blood. Every receptor here comes from a man aged 25 to 45 in good health.

J is TRBJ2-7 and V is TRBV18; 8 positions match TRBD1. V trimming: 6 bases; J trimming: 3 bases; junction bases outside the gene matches: 10. The CDR3 sequence is 15 residues long. Germline CDR1 is KGHSH and CDR2 is LQKENI. The CDR3 sequence is CASSHQGAESYEQYF. The CDR3 bases are TGTGCCAGCTCCCACCAGGGGGCAGAAAGCTACGAGCAGTACTTC.

This chain connects TRBV27 to TRBJ2-7; TRBD2 matches at 7 bases. The V segment lost 7 bases and the J segment 7 bases; nucleotides outside the gene matches: 4. CDR1 and CDR2 (germline): MNHEY, SMNVEV (reference sequence). The CDR3 consists of 11 residues. This chain's CDR3 is CASTAGGEQYF. The CDR3 nucleotides read TGTGCCAGCACAGCCGGGGGGGAGCAGTACTTC.

This clone was seen ten or more times. As DNA, the CDR3 is TGTGCCAGCAGCTTGTATACGGGAGCCAACACCGGGGAGCTGTTTTTT. It translates to CASSLYTGANTGELFF. J is TRBJ2-2 and V is TRBV5-6; D is possibly TRBD2 (6 bases). The CDR3 is made up of 16 amino acids. Between the trimmed V and J ends, which lost 1 base and 2 bases, there was a span of 12 bases. Germline loops: CDR1 SGHDT, CDR2 YYEEEE.

This rearrangement joins TRBV7-9 to TRBJ2-3, with no clear D. CDR3 length: 15 amino acids. Deletions cut 10 bases from V and 3 bases from J, with 20 bases between. The germline V gene encodes CDR1 SEHNR and CDR2 FQNEAQ (reference sequence). The CDR3 is CATIRPGQETDTQYF. CDR3 DNA: TGTGCCACCATCCGCCCGGGCCAGGAGACAGATACGCAGTATTTT.

The chain is built from TRBV7-2 and TRBJ2-3, with TRBD2 matching over 11 bases. J was trimmed by 4 bases and V by 4 bases; bases with no gene match: 7. This CDR3 region has 16 residues. Germline V gene data show CDR1 as SGHTA and CDR2 as FQGNSA. In nucleotides, the CDR3 is TGTGCCAGCAGCTCAGTAGCGGGAGGGCCCGCAGATACGCAGTATTTT. Encoded protein: CASSSVAGGPADTQYF.

V and J are TRBV5-1 and TRBJ2-7; 10 bases agree with TRBD2. V shed 1 base, J shed 7 bases, and the junction held 11 bases outside the gene matches. This CDR3 is 16 amino acids long. CDR1 is SGHRS, CDR2 YFSETQ, per germline. The CDR3 DNA reads TGCGCCAGCAGCTTGCGGACTAGCGGCCCCTACGTTGAGCAGTACTTC. This encodes CASSLRTSGPYVEQYF.

This chain links TRBV5-1 with TRBJ2-7; perhaps TRBD2 as D (5 bases). Germline-derived CDR1 and CDR2 are SGHRS and YFSETQ. The V end lost 5 bases, the J end lost 0 bases, and 12 bases lay between the germline ends. The CDR3 has 14 amino acids. CDR3 residues: CASSMGSSSYEQYF. CDR3 bases: TGCGCCAGCAGTATGGGGAGCTCCTCCTACGAGCAGTACTTC.

The CDR3 coding sequence is TGTGCCAGCAGCAAAGTAGACAGGTTGCTACCCGAGCAGTACTTC. This codes for CASSKVDRLLPEQYF. The rearrangement links TRBV21-1 to TRBJ2-7; TRBD1 is taken as the D call from the table, unchecked against the DNA. TRBV21-1 is described as a pseudogene. The CDR3 extends over 15 amino acids.

In regard to this clone: At one boundary the junction diverges from the germline segment, which might be a read error. V gene TRBV7-7 combines with J gene TRBJ2-3; D might be TRBD1 or TRBD2, each matching 5 bases. The CDR3 loop spans 15 amino acids. CDR1 and CDR2 from the germline V gene are SSHAT and FNYEAQ (reference sequence). CDR3 sequence: CASSSGPAKGNTQYF. As DNA, the CDR3 is TGTGCTAGCAGCTCGGGACCGGCCAAAGGAAATACGCAGTATTTT.

The rearrangement uses TRBV29-1 and TRBJ1-2; 10 bases map to TRBD1. CDR3 length equals 13 residues. V was pared by 3 bases and J by 8 bases, with 6 bases of the junction left unmatched. Germline loops: CDR1 SQVTM, CDR2 ANQGSEA. The CDR3 is CSVDRQGAEGYTF. CDR3 nucleotide sequence: TGCAGCGTTGACCGACAGGGGGCGGAAGGCTACACCTTC.

For this clone: The sample holds other DNA sequences that translate to the same CDR3. This chain joins TRBV6-5 and TRBJ1-4; no clear D gene. Trimming cost V 2 bases and J 8 bases, with 9 bases left between them. CDR3 size: 13 residues. Looked up from germline, CDR1 is MNHEY and CDR2 is SVGAGI. This CDR3 reads CASSYGTGEKLFF. In DNA, the CDR3 is TGTGCCAGCAGTTACGGAACTGGGGAAAAACTGTTTTTT.

The chain joins TRBV7-2 to TRBJ2-1, with D possibly being TRBD2 (6 bases). The V gene's germline CDR1 is SGHTA and CDR2 FQGNSA. The V gene lost 7 bases and the J gene lost 9 bases, with 19 bases spanning the gap. This CDR3 is 14 amino acids long. CDR3 sequence (DNA): TGTGCCAGCACCCCGGCGGGGCGGGATGTTGAGCAGTTCTTC. Its translation is CASTPAGRDVEQFF.

The genes are TRBV7-2 and TRBJ1-5; a possible D gene is TRBD1 (5 bases). The CDR3 is made up of 16 amino acids. The germline CDR1 and CDR2 sequences are SGHTA and FQGNSA. V lost 3 bases to trimming and J lost 2 bases, with 14 bases between them. Here the CDR3 DNA reads TGTGCCAGCAGCTTCGGGGCACGGGACGGCAATCAGCCCCAGCATTTT. It encodes CASSFGARDGNQPQHF.

The rearrangement uses TRBV27 and TRBJ2-1; TRBD2 matches at 11 bases. The germline V gene has CDR1 MNHEY and CDR2 SMNVEV (reference sequence). The trim removed 2 bases at V and 6 bases at J, leaving 3 bases unmatched. The CDR3 has 15 amino acids. CDR3 nucleotides: TGTGCCAGCAGTTTAAATCTAGCGGGAGGCAATGAGCAGTTCTTC. It is translated as CASSLNLAGGNEQFF.

This chain links TRBV9 with TRBJ2-3, with D perhaps matching TRBD1 or TRBD2 (5 bases each). Germline-derived CDR1 and CDR2 are SGDLS and YYNGEE. This CDR3 has 15 amino acids. The ends were cut back, 1 base at V and 2 bases at J, with 11 bases in the middle. CDR3: CASSVRDVSTDTQYF. The CDR3 DNA reads TGTGCCAGCAGCGTACGGGACGTCTCCACAGATACGCAGTATTTT.

The chain recombines TRBV5-5 with TRBJ1-2, with 8 bases lining up with TRBD1. Germline V gives CDR1 SGHKS, CDR2 YYEKEE (reference sequence). The CDR3 consists of 14 residues. V lost 4 bases and J lost 11; bases outside the gene matches: 13. DNA of the CDR3: TGTGCCAGCAGCACATTGGACAGGGAGAAGGGGTACACCTTC. Protein: CASSTLDREKGYTF.

The chain has TRBV25-1 and TRBJ2-2; D remains unclear. Trimming shortened V by 4 bases and J by 8 bases, and 17 bases separated the two germline ends. The CDR3 has 15 amino acids. Germline V lookup: CDR1 MGHDK, CDR2 SYGVNS. Written as DNA, the CDR3 is TGTGCCAGCAGTGCCCAAACCCCCGGAGCGGGGGAGCTGTTTTTT. Its protein is CASSAQTPGAGELFF.

The genes are TRBV7-8 and TRBJ1-1, with TRBD1 identical over 8 bases. Germline V gene sequence: CDR1 SGHVS, CDR2 FQNEAQ. V gave up 4 bases and J gave up 0 bases; unmatched junction bases: 7. The CDR3 spans 16 residues. The CDR3 bases are TGTGCCAGCAGCTCTCGGCAGGGGGCCATGAACACTGAAGCTTTCTTT. It specifies CASSSRQGAMNTEAFF.

The chain couples TRBV10-3 to TRBJ2-7; maybe TRBD2 (5 bases). Germline assignment: CDR1 ENHRY and CDR2 SYGVKD. The V and J ends lost 4 bases and 4 bases respectively, with 11 bases between them. The CDR3 covers 13 residues. The CDR3 DNA reads TGTGCCATCAGTGGGGCTAGCAGGTACGAGCAGTACTTC. Translated: CAISGASRYEQYF.

The CDR3 is CASSTHRGDSNQPQHF. CDR3 sequence (DNA): TGTGCCAGTAGTACCCACAGGGGAGATAGCAATCAGCCCCAGCATTTT. The chain links TRBV19 to TRBJ1-5; 7 nucleotides match TRBD1. The CDR3 sequence is 16 residues long. After removal of 4 bases from V and 0 bases from J, the junction contained 6 bases not matched to a gene. Germline CDR1 is LNHDA and CDR2 is SQIVND (reference sequence).